Below are 14 T cell receptor beta chains sequenced from a single sample in a study of human CD8 memory T cell subsets. Construction of TCR beta libraries was accomplished by means of UMI-labeled 5' RACE. With the 5' RACE reads reprocessed, TCRdb shows one record per CDR3 protein and no DNA. In total, the table holds over 10,000 distinct CDR3 sequences. Sample: CD8+ T cells from PBMCs. These receptors were taken from a human donor in good health.

The V gene is TRBV4-2, the J gene TRBJ2-1. Germline V gene lookup returns CDR1 LGHNA and CDR2 YNFKEQ. CDR3 length: 15 residues. The CDR3 reads CASSQAQVAYNEQFF.

The gene calls are TRBV24-1 and TRBJ2-1; TCRdb's D call, TRBD2, is unchecked because there is no DNA. In germline, CDR1 is KGHDR, CDR2 SFDVKD. The CDR3 covers 15 residues. The CDR3 is CATSGRDSPYNEQFF.

V usage is TRBV4-1 and J usage is TRBJ2-7; the TCRdb D gene call, TRBD2, has no DNA to confirm it. The germline CDR1 and CDR2 sequences are MGHRA and YSYEKL. CDR3 length: 15 residues. CDR3 region: CASSQDGGTSDEQYF.

The chain couples TRBV7-8 to TRBJ2-5; lacking DNA, the TRBD2 call made by TCRdb goes unchecked. Germline CDR1 reads SGHVS; CDR2 reads FQNEAQ. The CDR3 is 18 residues long. CDR3 region: CASSLHRPGLPNQETQYF.

The rearrangement uses TRBV20-1 and TRBJ2-5. The germline V gene has CDR1 DFQATT and CDR2 SNEGSKA (reference sequence). The CDR3 totals 13 residues. CDR3 amino acids: CSADIGYQETQYF.

This clonotype is classed as medium-sized (0.01 to 0.1%) by frequency. The chain joins TRBV9 to TRBJ1-4; absent DNA, TCRdb's TRBD1 call cannot be checked. Germline V gene lookup returns CDR1 SGDLS and CDR2 YYNGEE. The CDR3 is made up of 14 amino acids. This CDR3 is CASTKGGSNEKLFF.

This chain joins TRBV6-4 and TRBJ1-1. The CDR3 is 13 amino acids. CDR1 is MRHNA and CDR2 is SNTAGT in the germline V gene. The CDR3 protein is CASSERENTEAFF.

V is TRBV5-1 and J is TRBJ2-7. This CDR3 comprises 15 residues. Germline CDR1 SGHRS, CDR2 YFSETQ. CDR3 loop: CASSPITPSPYEQYF.

The chain is built from TRBV10-1 and TRBJ2-7. Germline CDR1 reads WNHNN; CDR2 reads SYGVQD (reference sequence). The length of the CDR3 is 16 residues. The CDR3 region is CASSGYRQALNYEQYF.

This chain joins TRBV12-3 or TRBV12-4 and TRBJ2-1; TCRdb selects TRBD2, and the lack of DNA leaves this call unchecked. This CDR3 contains 15 residues. CDR3 loop: CASSFWGEAYNEQFF.

The chain recombines TRBV28 with TRBJ2-7; TCRdb's D gene call, TRBD1, goes unchecked for lack of DNA. Germline values: CDR1 MDHEN, CDR2 SYDVKM. The CDR3 length is 14 residues. CDR3 residues: CASSPRDKPYEQYF. Combining the CDR3 with reference TRBV28 and TRBJ2-7 gives the whole variable domain DVKVTQSSRYLVKRTGEKVFLECVQDMDHENMFWYRQDPGLGLRLIYFSYDVKMKEKGDIPEGYSVSREKKERFSLILESASTNQTSMYLCASSPRDKPYEQYFGPGTRLTVT.

V usage is TRBV27 and J usage is TRBJ1-2; TCRdb proposes TRBD1, but this gene call is untestable without DNA. Germline CDR1 MNHEY, CDR2 SMNVEV (reference sequence). This CDR3 has 13 residues. This CDR3 is CASSSRTGAGYTF.

The V call is TRBV15, the J call TRBJ1-3. In germline, CDR1 is LNHNV, CDR2 YYDKDF (reference sequence). This CDR3 contains 15 residues. The chain's CDR3 is CATSRDLGSGNTIYF.

J is TRBJ2-2 and V is TRBV7-2; TCRdb's D gene call, TRBD2, goes unchecked for lack of DNA. Germline V gene lookup returns CDR1 SGHTA and CDR2 FQGNSA. This CDR3 is built from 15 residues. CDR3 protein: CASSLTSGTTGELFF. Complete variable domain (other parts from reference TRBV7-2 and TRBJ2-2): GAGVSQSPSNKVTEKGKDVELRCDPISGHTALYWYRQSLGQGLEFLIYFQGNSAPDKSGLPSDRFSAERTGGSVSTLTIQRTQQEDSAVYLCASSLTSGTTGELFFGEGSRLTVL.